The rows below give T cell receptor beta chains drawn from one sample of a study of Tregs in tolerant kidney transplant recipients. Sequencing used immunoSEQ multiplex PCR; TCRdb keeps in-frame clones, though not all of them. The table lists about 94,000 clones, 80% to 95% of them singletons. The specimen was CD4+ T cells from blood, collected before the transplant. Every receptor here comes from a human donor who received a combined kidney and bone marrow transplant. Both conserved end residues are part of each CDR3. A D gene is named only where the DNA matches it firmly. Clone size is stated in some rows and not others, as once, few, many or a class when expanded.

TRBD1	-	TRBJ2-7	TRBV19	CASSLRDRGYEQYF	TGTGCCAGTAGTCTAAGGGACAGAGGATACGAGCAGTACTTC
-	-	TRBJ2-7	TRBV5-1	CASSLAWGSGVAEQYF	TGCGCCAGCAGCTTGGCCTGGGGTAGCGGTGTTGCCGAGCAGTACTTC
-	-	TRBJ2-2	TRBV29-1	CSVSRQTRTGELFF	TGCAGCGTTAGCAGACAGACAAGGACCGGGGAGCTGTTTTTT
TRBD2	once	TRBJ2-2	TRBV4-3	CASSQEALSGTTRELFF	TGCGCCAGCAGCCAAGAAGCCCTTTCCGGGACTACCAGGGAGCTGTTTTTT
TRBD1	-	TRBJ1-5	TRBV27	CASSQGVFSNQPQHF	TGTGCCAGCAGTCAGGGGGTCTTTAGCAATCAGCCCCAGCATTTT
-	-	TRBJ1-6	TRBV27	CASSFWVANSPLHF	TGTGCCAGCAGTTTCTGGGTAGCCAATTCACCCCTCCACTTT
TRBD2	-	TRBJ2-7	TRBV5-1	CASSLGPFESGRAGEQYF	TGCGCCAGCAGCTTGGGCCCTTTCGAGAGCGGGAGGGCGGGCGAGCAGTACTTC
TRBD2	-	TRBJ2-7	TRBV13	CASSIRLAGSYEQYF	TGTGCCAGCAGCATACGACTAGCGGGATCCTACGAGCAGTACTTC
TRBD1	-	TRBJ2-3	TRBV5-6	CASSLEQGFRDTQYF	TGTGCCAGCAGCTTGGAACAGGGGTTTCGAGATACGCAGTATTTT
TRBD2	-	TRBJ2-1	TRBV25-1	CASSDGASGTHNEQFF	TGTGCCAGCAGTGATGGGGCTAGCGGGACCCACAATGAGCAGTTCTTC
TRBD2	-	TRBJ2-7	TRBV5-1	CASSLATSGRANKFEQYF	TGCGCCAGCAGCTTGGCGACTAGCGGGAGGGCGAATAAGTTCGAGCAGTACTTC
TRBD1	-	TRBJ2-5	TRBV4-3	CASSQDRGTGGGPGTQYF	TGCGCCAGCAGCCAAGATCGTGGGACAGGGGGAGGTCCTGGAACCCAGTACTTC
TRBD1	once	TRBJ1-1	TRBV6-5	CASSLGQGATEAFF	TGTGCCAGCAGCCTAGGGCAGGGGGCAACTGAAGCTTTCTTT
TRBD1	-	TRBJ2-7	TRBV6-1	CASSLQGRSSYEQYF	TGTGCCAGCAGTCTACAGGGGCGAAGTTCCTACGAGCAGTACTTC
-	-	TRBJ2-2	TRBV4-1	CASSKTTGNTGELFF	TGCGCCAGCAGCAAAACGACGGGTAACACCGGGGAGCTGTTTTTT
TRBD1	-	TRBJ2-7	TRBV10-3	CAIKVPGGTYEQYF	TGTGCCATCAAGGTTCCAGGGGGAACCTACGAGCAGTACTTC
-	-	TRBJ2-1	TRBV2	CASRQGSYNEQFF	TGTGCCAGCAGGCAGGGATCATACAATGAGCAGTTCTTC
TRBD2	-	TRBJ2-7	TRBV18	CASSPKAGGLSYEQYF	TGTGCCAGCTCACCTAAGGCGGGAGGATTATCCTACGAGCAGTACTTC
TRBD2	-	TRBJ2-1	TRBV29-1	CSVGTSGGTEQFF	TGCAGCGTTGGTACTAGCGGGGGGACTGAGCAGTTCTTC
-	-	TRBJ1-2	TRBV30	CAWNPDTTYGYTF	TGTGCCTGGAATCCGGACACCACCTATGGCTACACCTTC
TRBD1	-	TRBJ1-1	TRBV9	CASSKGTGGPANTEAFF	TGTGCCAGCAGCAAAGGGACAGGGGGACCCGCAAACACTGAAGCTTTCTTT
-	-	TRBJ1-4	TRBV6-5	CASSYNGAGGEKLFF	TGTGCCAGCAGTTACAACGGGGCGGGGGGTGAAAAACTGTTTTTT
TRBD2	-	TRBJ2-1	TRBV2	CASSERTSGLNEQFF	TGTGCCAGCAGTGAAAGGACTAGCGGACTAAATGAGCAGTTCTTC
-	few	TRBJ1-3	TRBV6-1	CASRQQGWGNTIYF	TGTGCCAGCAGGCAACAGGGTTGGGGAAACACCATATATTTT
TRBD1	-	TRBJ2-7	TRBV28	CASSLEGQSSYEQYF	TGTGCCAGCAGTTTAGAGGGACAGAGCTCCTACGAGCAGTACTTC
-	-	TRBJ2-3	TRBV7-2	CASSLRGGADTQYF	TGTGCCAGCAGCTTAAGGGGTGGGGCAGATACGCAGTATTTT
-	-	TRBJ1-5	TRBV28	CASSSPPRGGNDHPQHF	TGTGCCAGCAGTTCCCCCCCCAGAGGGGGTAACGATCACCCCCAGCATTTT
TRBD1	-	TRBJ2-3	TRBV5-1	CASSSQPGTGGGSDTQYF	TGCGCCAGCAGCTCCCAACCCGGGACAGGGGGCGGTTCAGATACGCAGTATTTT
TRBD2	-	TRBJ2-2	TRBV7-2	CASSLVRGGTGELFF	TGTGCCAGCAGCTTAGTTCGGGGGGGCACCGGGGAGCTGTTTTTT
-	-	TRBJ1-1	TRBV27	CASSGVTVNTEAFF	TGTGCCAGCAGTGGGGTGACAGTGAACACTGAAGCTTTCTTT
-	-	TRBJ1-5	TRBV5-5	CASSLPGGDQPQHF	TGTGCCAGCAGCTTGCCAGGAGGGGATCAGCCCCAGCATTTT
TRBD1	-	TRBJ1-4	TRBV9	CASSGQGFGNEKLFF	TGTGCCAGCAGCGGACAGGGGTTTGGTAATGAAAAACTGTTTTTT
-	-	TRBJ2-1	TRBV5-1	CASSLAGYPNEQFF	TGCGCCAGCAGCTTGGCAGGGTATCCTAATGAGCAGTTCTTC
-	-	TRBJ1-2	TRBV5-1	CASSEARDYGYTF	TGCGCCAGCAGCGAGGCCAGAGACTATGGCTACACCTTC
-	-	TRBJ1-1	TRBV19	CASSFGHLGTEAFF	TGTGCCAGTAGTTTTGGACACCTGGGCACTGAAGCTTTCTTT
-	-	TRBJ2-5	TRBV5-1	CASSLIAPETQYF	TGCGCCAGCAGCTTAATAGCGCCAGAGACCCAGTACTTC
TRBD1	once	TRBJ2-7	TRBV29-1	CSAIRTGYEQYF	TGCAGCGCCATACGGACAGGCTACGAGCAGTACTTC